This T cell receptor (beta chain) was recorded in a study of T-cell reconstitution after alpha-beta-depleted transplantation in children. The library targeted TCRbeta and was prepared with unique molecular identifiers. TCRdb re-derived calls from the PCR reads in MiXCR, one entry per CDR3 protein. The sample records 200,000 to 250,000 distinct CDR3 sequences, 20% to 30% being singletons. Per germline, CDR1 DFQATT and CDR2 SNEGSKA (reference sequence). The CDR3 contains 19 residues. J was trimmed by 0 bases and V by 3 bases; bases with no gene match: 14. This specimen consisted of PBMCs, mostly from graft donor cells, obtained 360 days after TCRalphabeta/CD19-depleted stem cell transplant. The clonotype was recovered from a female patient between 2 and 15 years old who had a stem cell transplant for congenital amegakaryocytic thrombocytopenia, so the T cells may come from the graft donor. V is TRBV20-1 and J is TRBJ1-5, with TRBD1 matching 10 bases. The CDR3 DNA sequence: TGCAGTGCTAGTCCCGAGGACAGGGGGGTGGGATATAGCAATCAGCCCCAGCATTTT. Translation: CSASPEDRGVGYSNQPQHF.